One TCR beta chain is described in this entry. The sample is drawn from a study of blood T cell repertoires in COVID-19. Study-wide background: Nucleic acid was either cDNA or gDNA, and it came from T cells, B-cell-depleted T cells, or PBMCs.

TCRdb's copy holds only in-frame clones and misses some; the assay was immunoSEQ multiplex PCR. The sample includes approximately 76,000 clones, 75% to 90% of them seen just once. This CDR3 region has 22 residues. Germline loops: CDR1 SGHRS, CDR2 YFSETQ. Trimming stripped 3 bases from V and 3 bases from J, with 35 bases between. Sequencing was performed on peripheral blood. V usage is TRBV5-1 and J usage is TRBJ2-3, with a tentative D call TRBD1 (6 bases). The receptor was derived from a woman older than 75 with active or convalescent COVID-19. CDR3 residues: CASSSLPTLNTHRVGSTDTQYF. In DNA, the CDR3 is TGCGCCAGCAGCTCCCTCCCCACCCTCAACACCCACAGGGTGGGATCAACAGATACGCAGTATTTT.